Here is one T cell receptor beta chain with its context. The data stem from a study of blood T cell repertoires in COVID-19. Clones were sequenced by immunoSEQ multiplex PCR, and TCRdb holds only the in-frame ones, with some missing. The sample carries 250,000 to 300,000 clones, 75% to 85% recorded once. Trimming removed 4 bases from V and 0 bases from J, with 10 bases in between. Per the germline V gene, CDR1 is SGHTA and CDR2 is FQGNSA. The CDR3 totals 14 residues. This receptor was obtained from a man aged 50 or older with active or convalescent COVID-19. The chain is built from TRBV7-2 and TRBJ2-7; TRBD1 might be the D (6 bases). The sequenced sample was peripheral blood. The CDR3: CASSYGQSSYEQYF. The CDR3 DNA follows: TGTGCCAGCAGCTACGGACAGAGCTCCTACGAGCAGTACTTC.